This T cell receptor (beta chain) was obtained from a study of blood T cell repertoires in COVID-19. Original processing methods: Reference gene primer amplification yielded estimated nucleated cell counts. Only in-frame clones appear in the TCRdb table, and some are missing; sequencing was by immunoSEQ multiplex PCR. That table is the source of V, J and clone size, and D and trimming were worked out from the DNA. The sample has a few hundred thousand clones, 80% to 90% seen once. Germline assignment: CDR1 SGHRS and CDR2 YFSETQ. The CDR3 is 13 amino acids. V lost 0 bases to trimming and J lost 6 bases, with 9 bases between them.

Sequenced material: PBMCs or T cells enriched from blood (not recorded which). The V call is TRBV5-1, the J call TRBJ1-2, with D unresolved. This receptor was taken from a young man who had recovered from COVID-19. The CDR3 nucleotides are TGCGCCAGCAGCTTGGACAAGTCCAATGGCTACACCTTC. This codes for CASSLDKSNGYTF.